This TCR beta chain was profiled in a study of blood T cells in healthy people across ages. Concerning this clonotype itself: Antigen: not known.

A second PCR of 7 to 11 cycles used a sample-barcoded 5' primer and a J-beta primer mix. TCRdb itself ran the 5' RACE reads through MiXCR, one entry per CDR3 protein. The sample consists of some 550,000 distinct CDR3 sequences, around 50% of them appearing once. Study-wide results and caveats: The study found more naive CD4+ cells and higher diversity in long-lived than aged donors.

V dropped 6 bases and J dropped 10; count of bases not matched to a gene: 5. Germline V gene lookup returns CDR1 MNHEY and CDR2 SVGEGT. This CDR3 is built from 11 residues. The chain combines TRBV6-2 or TRBV6-3 with TRBJ1-2, with TRBD1 identical over 7 bases. Material for sequencing was blood. The receptor comes from a man older than 75 in good health. CDR3 sequence (DNA): TGTGCCAGCAGAGACAGGGCGGACTACACCTTC. It yields the protein CASRDRADYTF.